This T cell receptor beta chain was profiled in a study of blood T cell repertoires in COVID-19. Original analysis: Researchers report that nucleated cell counts were estimated from reference gene primer amplification. Assay: immunoSEQ multiplex PCR; the TCRdb copy retains only in-frame clones and omits some. Clone size and the V and J calls come from that table; the DNA yielded D and trimming. The profile shows 200,000 to 250,000 clones, roughly 80% of them singletons. CDR3 size: 14 residues. The germline gives CDR1 ENHRY, CDR2 SYGVKD. V lost 2 bases and J lost 8; bases outside the gene matches: 4. Participants' own reports of clinical history determined their cohort assignment. Two negative PCRs, clearance, or symptom resolution had been documented for recovered Cohort 3 donors.

The TCR sequence derives from a man between 60 and 75 years old who had recovered from COVID-19. The chain employs TRBV10-3 and TRBJ1-4, with 8 nucleotides matching TRBD1. Sequencing was done on a sample of PBMCs or T cells enriched from blood (not recorded which). CDR3 amino acids: CAISEAGTGEKLFF. The CDR3 bases are TGTGCCATCAGTGAGGCCGGGACAGGCGAAAAACTGTTTTTT.